The T cell receptor (beta chain) under discussion was sequenced for a study of blood T cell repertoires in COVID-19. Across the study: COVID-19 samples from acute and convalescent phases originated in the United States, Italy and Spain. PBMCs, B-cell-depleted T cells, or T cells provided the cDNA or gDNA that made up the material.

V shed 3 bases, J shed 6 bases, and the junction held 10 bases outside the gene matches. Germline values: CDR1 SNHLY, CDR2 FYNNEI. CDR3 length: 17 residues. In the authors' workflow: Estimation of nucleated cell counts relied on the amplification of reference gene primers. Measured with immunoSEQ multiplex PCR; TCRdb has only the in-frame clones, and not every one. From that table come the V and J calls and clone size; the DNA was used to work out D and trimming. This sample has 65,000 to 90,000 clones, with around nine tenths found just once. This receptor was identified in a human donor in a cohort sampled during active COVID-19. This chain connects TRBV2 to TRBJ2-3; 12 bases align to TRBD2. The material sequenced was peripheral blood. The CDR3 region is CASSEFRLAGELDTQYF. The DNA of the CDR3 is TGTGCCAGCAGTGAGTTTCGACTAGCGGGGGAATTGGATACGCAGTATTTT. The complete variable domain, with remaining parts taken from reference TRBV2 and TRBJ2-3, reads EPEVTQTPSHQVTQMGQEVILRCVPISNHLYFYWYRQILGQKVEFLVSFYNNEISEKSEIFDDQFSVERPDGSNFTLKIRSTKLEDSAMYFCASSEFRLAGELDTQYFGPGTRLTVL.